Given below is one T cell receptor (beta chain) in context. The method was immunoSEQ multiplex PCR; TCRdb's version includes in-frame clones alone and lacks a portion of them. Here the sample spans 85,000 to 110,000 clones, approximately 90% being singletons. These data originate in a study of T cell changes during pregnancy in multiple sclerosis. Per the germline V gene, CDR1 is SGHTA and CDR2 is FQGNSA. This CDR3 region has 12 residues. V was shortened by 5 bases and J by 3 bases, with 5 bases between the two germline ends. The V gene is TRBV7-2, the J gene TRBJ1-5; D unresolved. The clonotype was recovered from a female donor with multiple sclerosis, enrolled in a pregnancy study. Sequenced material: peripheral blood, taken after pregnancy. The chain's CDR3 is CASSPPNQPQHF. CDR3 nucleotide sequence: TGTGCCAGCAGCCCTCCCAATCAGCCCCAGCATTTT.